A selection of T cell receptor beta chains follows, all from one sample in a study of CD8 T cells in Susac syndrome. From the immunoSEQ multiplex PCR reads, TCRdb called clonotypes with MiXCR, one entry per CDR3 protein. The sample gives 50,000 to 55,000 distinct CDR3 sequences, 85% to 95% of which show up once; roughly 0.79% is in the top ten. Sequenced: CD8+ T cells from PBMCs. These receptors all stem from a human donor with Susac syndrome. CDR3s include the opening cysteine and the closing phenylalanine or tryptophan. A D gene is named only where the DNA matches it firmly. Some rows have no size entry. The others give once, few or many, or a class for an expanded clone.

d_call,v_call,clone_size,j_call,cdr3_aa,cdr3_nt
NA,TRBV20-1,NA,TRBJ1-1,CSAGVGWFFKNTEAFF,TGCAGTGCAGGGGTAGGGTGGTTCTTTAAGAACACTGAAGCTTTCTTT
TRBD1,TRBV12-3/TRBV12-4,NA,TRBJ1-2,CASSLTGGYYGYTF,TGTGCCAGCAGTTTAACAGGGGGCTACTATGGCTACACCTTC
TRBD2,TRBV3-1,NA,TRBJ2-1,CASSQDPRRGGLNEQFF,TGTGCCAGCAGCCAAGATCCGAGGCGGGGGGGCCTGAATGAGCAGTTCTTC
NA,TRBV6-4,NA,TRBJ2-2,CASSPLGTGELFF,TGTGCCAGCAGTCCCTTGGGCACCGGGGAGCTGTTTTTT
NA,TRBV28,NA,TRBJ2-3,CASSSRPRTDTQYF,TGTGCCAGCAGTTCTCGGCCCCGCACAGATACGCAGTATTTT
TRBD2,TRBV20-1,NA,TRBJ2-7,CSARGPRLAGAYEQYF,TGCAGTGCTAGAGGGCCCCGGCTAGCGGGCGCCTACGAGCAGTACTTC
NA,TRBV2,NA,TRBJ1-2,CASGRTPNYGYTF,TGTGCCAGCGGACGGACACCCAACTATGGCTACACCTTC
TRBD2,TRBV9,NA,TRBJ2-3,CASSVESGGAGTDTQYF,TGTGCCAGCAGCGTAGAGAGCGGGGGGGCGGGCACAGATACGCAGTATTTT
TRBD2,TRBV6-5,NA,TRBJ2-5,CASSSGGGLQETQYF,TGTGCCAGCAGTTCGGGGGGAGGCCTCCAAGAGACCCAGTACTTC
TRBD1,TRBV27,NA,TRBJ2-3,CASSSDRGLLDTQYF,TGTGCCAGCAGTTCCGACAGGGGGCTTTTGGATACGCAGTATTTT
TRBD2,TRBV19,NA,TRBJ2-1,CASRSGGLEQFF,TGTGCCAGTAGGTCGGGGGGGCTTGAGCAGTTCTTC
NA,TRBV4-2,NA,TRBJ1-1,CASSRRDTEAFF,TGTGCCAGCAGCCGGAGGGACACTGAAGCTTTCTTT
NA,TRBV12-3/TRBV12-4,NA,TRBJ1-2,CASTFDGYGYTF,TGTGCCAGCACCTTTGACGGATATGGCTACACCTTC
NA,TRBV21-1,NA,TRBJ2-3,CAAHRRGTDTQYF,TGTGCCGCACACCGTAGGGGCACAGATACGCAGTATTTT
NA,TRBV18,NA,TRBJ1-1,CASSPPLGWDTEAFF,TGTGCCAGCTCACCACCGCTGGGATGGGACACTGAAGCTTTCTTT
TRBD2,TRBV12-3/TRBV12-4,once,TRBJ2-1,CASSFDPRGGLNEQFF,TGTGCCAGCAGTTTTGATCCGCGGGGGGGCCTAAATGAGCAGTTCTTC
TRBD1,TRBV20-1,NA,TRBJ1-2,CSAWTGERLGGYTF,TGCAGTGCATGGACAGGGGAACGGTTGGGGGGCTACACCTTC
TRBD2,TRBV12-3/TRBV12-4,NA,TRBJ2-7,CASSLWGGGYEQYF,TGTGCCAGCAGTTTATGGGGCGGGGGCTACGAGCAGTACTTC
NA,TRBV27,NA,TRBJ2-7,CASAKGYEQYF,TGTGCCAGCGCTAAGGGCTACGAGCAGTACTTC
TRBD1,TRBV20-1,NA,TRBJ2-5,CSARDPAGIGTGGFETQYF,TGCAGTGCTAGAGACCCAGCAGGGATTGGGACAGGGGGTTTTGAGACCCAGTACTTC
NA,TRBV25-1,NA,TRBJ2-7,CASSEYEIEQYF,TGTGCCAGCAGTGAATACGAGATCGAGCAGTACTTC
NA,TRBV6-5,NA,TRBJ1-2,CAIARLGSLNYGYTF,TGTGCCATCGCACGACTAGGGAGCCTTAACTATGGCTACACCTTC
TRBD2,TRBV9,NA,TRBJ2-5,CASSVAPRLAGGGETQYF,TGTGCCAGCAGCGTAGCCCCGAGACTAGCGGGGGGAGGAGAGACCCAGTACTTC
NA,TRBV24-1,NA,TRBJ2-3,CATSDLMADTQYF,TGTGCCACCAGTGATCTAATGGCCGATACGCAGTATTTT
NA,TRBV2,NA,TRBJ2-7,CASISGRSYEQYF,TGTGCCAGCATTAGTGGCAGGAGCTACGAGCAGTACTTC
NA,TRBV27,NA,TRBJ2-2,CASSITMWGAGELFF,TGTGCCAGCAGTATAACGATGTGGGGGGCCGGGGAGCTGTTTTTT
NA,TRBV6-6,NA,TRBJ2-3,CASSFSAQYF,TGTGCCAGCAGTTTCTCTGCGCAGTATTTT
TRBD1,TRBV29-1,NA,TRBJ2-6,CSVALTGKGNVLTF,TGCAGCGTTGCACTGACAGGGAAAGGCAACGTCCTGACTTTC
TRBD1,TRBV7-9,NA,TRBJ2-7,CASSLQPGQGEYEQYF,TGTGCCAGCAGCCTTCAGCCGGGACAGGGGGAGTACGAGCAGTACTTC
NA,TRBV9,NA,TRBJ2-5,CASSAEALQETQYF,TGTGCCAGCAGCGCCGAGGCCTTGCAAGAGACCCAGTACTTC
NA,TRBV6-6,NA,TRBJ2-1,CASRIAIEQFF,TGTGCCAGCAGGATAGCTATTGAGCAGTTCTTC
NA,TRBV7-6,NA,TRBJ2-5,CASSIQETQYF,TGTGCCAGCAGCATCCAAGAGACCCAGTACTTC
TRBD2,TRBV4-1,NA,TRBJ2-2,CASSPNRGANTGELFF,TGCGCCAGCAGCCCTAATCGGGGGGCGAACACCGGGGAGCTGTTTTTT
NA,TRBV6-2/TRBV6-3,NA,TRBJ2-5,CASSSLAGVGETQYF,TGTGCCAGCAGTTCCCTGGCAGGGGTTGGAGAGACCCAGTACTTC
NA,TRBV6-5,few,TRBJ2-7,CASSYSGSGEYEQYF,TGTGCCAGCAGTTACTCGGGAAGCGGAGAGTACGAGCAGTACTTC
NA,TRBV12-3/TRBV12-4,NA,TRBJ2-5,CASRQGRETQYF,TGTGCCAGCAGACAGGGAAGGGAGACCCAGTACTTC
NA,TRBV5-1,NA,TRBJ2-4,CASSSHPGTFIQYF,TGCGCCAGCAGCTCGCATCCCGGGACGTTCATTCAGTACTTC
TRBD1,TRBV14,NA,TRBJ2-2,CASSTHRGRITGELFF,TGTGCCAGCAGCACCCACAGGGGGCGGATTACCGGGGAGCTGTTTTTT
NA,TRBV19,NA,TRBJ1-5,CASSITAGQPQHF,TGTGCCAGTAGTATAACCGCCGGTCAGCCCCAGCATTTT
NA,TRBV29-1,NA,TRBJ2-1,CSVEGPYAGSYNEQFF,TGCAGCGTTGAAGGGCCCTATGCGGGCTCCTACAATGAGCAGTTCTTC
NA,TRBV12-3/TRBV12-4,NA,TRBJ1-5,CASSGQFPLNQPQHF,TGTGCCAGCAGTGGGCAGTTCCCCCTCAATCAGCCCCAGCATTTT
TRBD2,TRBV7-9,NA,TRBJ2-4,CASSPGTSLNIQYF,TGTGCCAGCAGCCCCGGGACTAGCTTAAACATTCAGTACTTC
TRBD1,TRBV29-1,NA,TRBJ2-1,CSVVGQGGNEQFF,TGCAGCGTTGTCGGACAGGGAGGAAATGAGCAGTTCTTC
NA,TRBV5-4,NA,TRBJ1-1,CASSSGSSSEAFF,TGTGCCAGCAGCTCGGGCTCCTCCTCTGAGGCTTTCTTT
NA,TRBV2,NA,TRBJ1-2,CASNGMVGDGYTF,TGTGCCAGCAATGGAATGGTGGGGGATGGCTACACCTTC
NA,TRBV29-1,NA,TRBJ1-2,CSVRQGGGGYTF,TGCAGCGTCCGCCAGGGAGGAGGTGGCTACACCTTC
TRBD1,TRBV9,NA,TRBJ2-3,CASSVALWDRGTDTQYF,TGTGCCAGCAGCGTCGCCCTTTGGGACAGGGGAACAGATACGCAGTATTTT